Sequencing of this TCR beta chain was carried out in a study of blood T cell repertoires in COVID-19. Study overall: Sample material is recorded as cDNA or gDNA derived from T cells, B-cell-depleted T cells, or PBMCs.

The CDR3 totals 16 residues. Trimming shortened V by 0 bases and J by 0 bases, and 12 bases separated the two germline ends. In germline, CDR1 is SQVTM, CDR2 ANQGSEA. Assay used: immunoSEQ multiplex PCR; TCRdb lists only in-frame clones, some missing. The profile covers 90,000 to 100,000 clones, with roughly 82% appearing a single time and 25% taken by the ten largest. This sequence joins TRBV29-1 and TRBJ2-1; maybe TRBD2 (5 bases). The TCR comes from a man aged 55 to 70 with acute or convalescent COVID-19. What was sequenced was peripheral blood. The CDR3 DNA is TGCAGCGTTGAAGATCTTCCGGGGAGCTCCTACAATGAGCAGTTCTTC. Translation gives CSVEDLPGSSYNEQFF.